Below are 19 T cell receptor beta chains sequenced from a single sample in a study of CD8+ T cells in alopecia areata. Reverse transcription of extracted RNA yielded cDNA, which provided the sequencing template. The assay was immunoSEQ multiplex PCR, and TCRdb's table has in-frame clones only and misses some. The table has over 150,000 clones, 50% to 60% seen once; the top ten hold roughly 14%. Sequencing used CD4+ T cells sorted from blood, obtained at week 0. Source of these receptors: a human donor with alopecia areata.

This clone was seen only a few times. The chain joins TRBV30 to TRBJ2-6, with TRBD2 matching 9 bases. This CDR3 is 18 amino acids long. V lost 0 bases and J lost 0; bases outside the gene matches: 6. Germline CDR1 reads GTSNPN; CDR2 reads SVGIG (reference sequence). The CDR3, as DNA: TGTGCCTGGAGTGTACGTCCAGCGGGGGGCTCTGGGGCCAACGTCCTGACTTTC. The encoded protein is CAWSVRPAGGSGANVLTF.

J is TRBJ1-1 and V is TRBV29-1; 7 bases match TRBD1. The J segment lost 4 bases and the V segment lost 6 bases, leaving 5 bases of the junction unmatched. The CDR3 runs to 12 residues. The germline V gene encodes CDR1 SQVTM and CDR2 ANQGSEA. The CDR3 is CSVNRGSTEAFF. The CDR3, as DNA: TGCAGCGTGAACAGGGGATCCACTGAAGCTTTCTTT.

This clone has a count of ten or more. The chain has TRBV5-1 and TRBJ1-2; 7 nucleotides align to TRBD1. CDR1 is SGHRS and CDR2 is YFSETQ in the germline V gene. With V trimmed by 0 bases and J by 4 bases, 3 bases remained unmatched. This CDR3 spans 14 amino acids. Here the CDR3 DNA reads TGCGCCAGCAGCTTGGGACAGGGAGGCTATGGCTACACCTTC. Protein product: CASSLGQGGYGYTF.

The chain carries TRBV4-2 and TRBJ1-3; TRBD1 matches 8 bases. The germline gives CDR1 LGHNA, CDR2 YNFKEQ. The CDR3 covers 17 residues. V gave up 4 bases and J gave up 0 bases; unmatched junction bases: 8. CDR3 residues: CASSPEGQVPSGNTIYF. DNA of the CDR3: TGTGCCAGCAGCCCAGAGGGACAGGTACCCTCTGGAAACACCATATATTTT.

The rearrangement joins TRBV30 to TRBJ1-2; D may be TRBD1 (5 bases). The V gene lost 6 bases and the J gene lost 4 bases, with 30 bases spanning the gap. Germline-derived CDR1 and CDR2 are GTSNPN and SVGIG (reference sequence). The CDR3 contains 18 residues. CDR3 sequence: CACKQVSRAGATTYGYTF. For the CDR3, the DNA is TGTGCCTGTAAACAAGTATCCAGGGCGGGAGCGACTACCTATGGCTACACCTTC. Looking up the rest from reference TRBV30 and TRBJ1-2 gives the full variable domain: SQTIHQWPATLVQPVGSPLSLECTVEGTSNPNLYWYRQAAGRGLQLLFYSVGIGQISSEVPQNLSASRPQDRQFILSSKKLLLSDSGFYLCACKQVSRAGATTYGYTFGSGTRLTVV.

The chain recombines TRBV18 with TRBJ2-1; 9 bases match TRBD2. The germline CDR1 and CDR2 sequences are KGHSH and LQKENI. The J segment lost 5 bases and the V segment lost 1 base, leaving 6 bases of the junction unmatched. The CDR3 contains 16 residues. The CDR3 spells CASSPRGAGGNNEQFF. The CDR3 nucleotides read TGTGCCAGCTCACCACGGGGAGCGGGGGGCAACAATGAGCAGTTCTTC.

The genes are TRBV29-1 and TRBJ2-3, with 8 nucleotides matching TRBD2. Trimming at V came to 0 bases and at J to 5 bases, leaving 10 bases not matched to a gene. CDR1 is SQVTM and CDR2 is ANQGSEA in the germline V gene. This CDR3 is built from 16 residues. The CDR3 protein is CSVEDSTGTRLDTQYF. The CDR3 DNA sequence: TGCAGCGTTGAAGACTCGACCGGGACTAGGTTAGATACGCAGTATTTT.

This chain joins TRBV15 and TRBJ2-3; D unresolved. The germline V gene encodes CDR1 LNHNV and CDR2 YYDKDF (reference sequence). Trimming left V 0 bases short and J 2 bases short, with 15 bases between. The CDR3 loop spans 17 amino acids. CDR3 coding DNA: TGTGCCACCAGCAGAGATTATTCGGCGGTGAACACAGATACGCAGTATTTT. It encodes CATSRDYSAVNTDTQYF. The full variable domain, its missing parts supplied by reference TRBV15 and TRBJ2-3, is DAMVIQNPRYQVTQFGKPVTLSCSQTLNHNVMYWYQQKSSQAPKLLFHYYDKDFNNEADTPDNFQSRRPNTSFCFLDIRSPGLGDTAMYLCATSRDYSAVNTDTQYFGPGTRLTVL.

This chain joins TRBV6-5 and TRBJ1-3; the D is unclear. The CDR3 covers 16 residues. With 0 bases removed from V and 1 base from J, the gap between germline ends came to 10 bases. CDR1 is MNHEY and CDR2 is SVGAGI in the germline V gene. The CDR3, as DNA: TGTGCCAGCAGTTACTCGAGACTATCTTCTGGAAACACCATATATTTT. Translated, it gives CASSYSRLSSGNTIYF.

Points on this clone: This specimen includes other DNA sequences encoding the same CDR3. The rearrangement joins TRBV5-1 to TRBJ2-3; 8 nucleotides match TRBD2. CDR1 is SGHRS, CDR2 YFSETQ, per germline. Trimming took 1 base from V and 3 from J; bases not matched to a gene: 1. The CDR3 runs to 14 residues. CDR3 nucleotide sequence: TGCGCCAGCAGCTTGTCGGGGGGGACAGATACGCAGTATTTT. As protein: CASSLSGGTDTQYF.

The rearrangement uses TRBV30 and TRBJ2-3; D uncertain. The CDR3 consists of 14 residues. Germline CDR1 reads GTSNPN; CDR2 reads SVGIG (reference sequence). The V gene lost 0 bases and the J gene lost 2 bases, with 9 bases spanning the gap. The CDR3 loop is CAWSVIRTTDTQYF. CDR3 nucleotides: TGTGCCTGGAGTGTTATTAGGACCACAGATACGCAGTATTTT.

This clone was picked up one time. This chain connects TRBV20-1 to TRBJ2-3; D is undetermined. CDR1 and CDR2 (germline): DFQATT, SNEGSKA (reference sequence). The CDR3 is made up of 11 amino acids. CDR3 sequence (DNA): TGCAGAGCAGAATTGGGAGATACGCAGTATTTT. The encoded protein is CRAELGDTQYF.

The rearrangement uses TRBV7-9 and TRBJ2-1; 12 bases fit TRBD2. The CDR3 totals 18 residues. The trim removed 3 bases at V and 3 bases at J, leaving 9 bases unmatched. Germline V lookup: CDR1 SEHNR, CDR2 FQNEAQ (reference sequence). This CDR3 is CASSFPRLAGVNYNEQFF. The CDR3 DNA reads TGTGCCAGCAGCTTCCCTAGACTAGCGGGGGTTAACTACAATGAGCAGTTCTTC.

The count of this clone is one. The chain couples TRBV25-1 to TRBJ1-5, with 8 bases lining up with TRBD1. The V gene's germline CDR1 is MGHDK and CDR2 SYGVNS. The V segment lost 2 bases and the J segment 5 bases; nucleotides outside the gene matches: 5. CDR3 length equals 15 residues. CDR3 sequence: CASSETGTGHQPQHF. The CDR3 DNA is TGTGCCAGCAGTGAAACGGGGACAGGCCATCAGCCCCAGCATTTT.

The V call is TRBV7-9, the J call TRBJ2-1; tentative D call: TRBD2 (6 bases). The V and J ends lost 5 bases and 0 bases respectively, with 14 bases between them. Germline lookup yields CDR1 SEHNR and CDR2 FQNEAQ (reference sequence). The CDR3 covers 16 residues. The CDR3: CASSKDGGSSYNEQFF. As DNA, the CDR3 is TGTGCCAGCAGCAAGGATGGAGGGAGCTCCTACAATGAGCAGTTCTTC.

This chain links TRBV15 with TRBJ1-1; D is ambiguous. Deletions cut 1 base from V and 1 base from J, with 13 bases between. The CDR3 loop spans 16 amino acids. CDR1 and CDR2 from the germline V gene are LNHNV and YYDKDF (reference sequence). CDR3 nucleotides: TGTGCCACCAGCAGAGTACGCCTGAGGAGGAACACTGAAGCTTTCTTT. Its translation is CATSRVRLRRNTEAFF. The whole variable domain, remainder taken from reference TRBV15 and TRBJ1-1, is DAMVIQNPRYQVTQFGKPVTLSCSQTLNHNVMYWYQQKSSQAPKLLFHYYDKDFNNEADTPDNFQSRRPNTSFCFLDIRSPGLGDTAMYLCATSRVRLRRNTEAFFGQGTRLTVV.

The chain is built from TRBV27 and TRBJ1-1, with no clear D. The CDR3 is 13 residues long. Trimming stripped 7 bases from V and 1 base from J, with 10 bases between. The germline V gene has CDR1 MNHEY and CDR2 SMNVEV (reference sequence). The CDR3 bases are TGTGCCAGCATAGGGCGTGCGAACACTGAAGCTTTCTTT. Its protein is CASIGRANTEAFF.

The chain couples TRBV28 to TRBJ2-3; TRBD1 agrees at 9 bases. The germline CDR1 and CDR2 sequences are MDHEN and SYDVKM. The CDR3 contains 16 residues. The V and J ends lost 3 bases and 4 bases, in that order; junction bases with no gene match: 8. The CDR3 is CASSFGDRVKADTQYF. CDR3 bases: TGTGCCAGCAGTTTTGGGGACAGGGTCAAGGCAGATACGCAGTATTTT.

CDR3 DNA: TGCAGCGTTTTGCCGAGGGGAGACGGGAACACTGAAGCTTTCTTT. Translating it yields CSVLPRGDGNTEAFF. The chain is built from TRBV29-1 and TRBJ1-1, with D possibly being TRBD1 (5 bases). V shed 5 bases and J shed 1 base, with 17 bases lying between them. This CDR3 comprises 15 residues. Germline CDR1 and CDR2: SQVTM and ANQGSEA. The variable domain in full, completed from reference TRBV29-1 and TRBJ1-1, reads SAVISQKPSRDICQRGTSLTIQCQVDSQVTMMFWYRQQPGQSLTLIATANQGSEATYESGFVIDKFPISRPNLTFSTLTVSNMSPEDSSIYLCSVLPRGDGNTEAFFGQGTRLTVV.